This T cell receptor beta chain stems from a study of cytomegalovirus exposure and HLA in healthy donors. Study-level findings and limits: The majority of TCR sequences were rare, yet some public TCRs appeared in many donors. Likely technical artifact: a cluster of highly shared sequence variants. As immune exposure information, only CMV serostatus was available.

Trimming cost V 2 bases and J 4 bases; bases outside gene matches: 7. The CDR3 loop spans 15 amino acids. Germline values: CDR1 MNHNS, CDR2 SASEGT. A note on this clone: Its antigen is not known.

The PCR was carried out with 60 Vbeta primers and 13 Jbeta primers. Sequenced by immunoSEQ multiplex PCR; TCRdb stores in-frame clones only, minus some. The sample carries 140,000 or so clones, 76% recorded once. This TCR was recovered from a man in his forties in good health and CMV-seronegative. The V call is TRBV6-1, the J call TRBJ2-7; TRBD1 matches at 8 bases. Input material: PBMCs. The CDR3: CASSELGQGRYEQYF. For the CDR3, the DNA is TGTGCCAGCAGTGAACTTGGACAGGGAAGATACGAGCAGTACTTC.